The 16 T cell receptor beta chains presented below share a single source sample, sequenced in a study of shared clonotypes between healthy human individuals. Libraries were prepared by immunoSEQ multiplex PCR; TCRdb keeps only in-frame clonotypes and omits some of them. This table has over a million clones, around 98% appearing once. What was sequenced was naive CD4+ T cells sorted from blood. The subset: CD45RA+ positively selected. The receptors were gathered from a man aged 25-45 years in good health.

This chain connects TRBV5-1 to TRBJ2-7; a possible D gene is TRBD1 (5 bases). Germline V CDR1 and CDR2: SGHRS, YFSETQ. CDR3 length equals 14 residues. The V end was cut by 4 bases, the J end by 3 bases, with 14 bases between. The CDR3 nucleotides read TGCGCCAGCAGCATCACAGGTCCCTACTACGAGCAGTACTTC. Translated, it gives CASSITGPYYEQYF.

The chain links TRBV6-5 to TRBJ2-7, with TRBD2 matching 10 bases. CDR3 length: 14 residues. The V gene's germline CDR1 is MNHEY and CDR2 SVGAGI. J gave up 6 bases and V 5 bases, and 7 bases lay outside the gene matches. CDR3 protein: CASSTLAGALEQYF. As DNA, the CDR3 is TGTGCCAGCAGTACCCTAGCGGGAGCACTCGAGCAGTACTTC.

The chain recombines TRBV28 with TRBJ1-2; D unclear. Germline V gives CDR1 MDHEN, CDR2 SYDVKM. This CDR3 has 16 amino acids. The ends were cut back, 3 bases at V and 1 base at J, with 15 bases in the middle. CDR3 coding DNA: TGTGCCAGCAGTTTCATCGAAGTCCCTTTTAACTATGGCTACACCTTC. It encodes CASSFIEVPFNYGYTF.

J is TRBJ2-3 and V is TRBV18; 9 bases are shared with TRBD1. The V gene end was trimmed by 1 base and the J gene end by 2 bases; junction bases not matched to a gene: 4. From germline, CDR1 is KGHSH and CDR2 LQKENI. This CDR3 is 16 amino acids long. CDR3 nucleotides: TGTGCCAGCTCACCACTGGGACAGGGATTCACAGATACGCAGTATTTT. It yields the protein CASSPLGQGFTDTQYF.

The rearrangement joins TRBV5-1 to TRBJ1-1; D possibly corresponds to TRBD1 (6 bases). This CDR3 is 16 amino acids long. In germline, CDR1 is SGHRS, CDR2 YFSETQ. Trimming stripped 0 bases from V and 0 bases from J, with 12 bases between. The CDR3, as DNA: TGCGCCAGCAGCTTGGTGTCAGGGGTTCTGAACACTGAAGCTTTCTTT. This gives the protein CASSLVSGVLNTEAFF. The full variable domain, in which reference TRBV5-1 and TRBJ1-1 provide the parts outside the CDR3, is KAGVTQTPRYLIKTRGQQVTLSCSPISGHRSVSWYQQTPGQGLQFLFEYFSETQRNKGNFPGRFSGRQFSNSRSEMNVSTLELGDSALYLCASSLVSGVLNTEAFFGQGTRLTVV.

This chain joins TRBV21-1 and TRBJ2-7; TRBD2 was called by the table and not checked on the DNA. TRBV21-1 is tagged as a pseudogene. The CDR3 runs 14 residues. CDR3 in DNA: TGTGCCAGCAGCCTACTACCAGTTTCCTACGAGCAGTACTTC. This translates into CASSLLPVSYEQYF.

V is TRBV11-2 and J is TRBJ2-7; D gene unclear. CDR3 length equals 13 residues. Per germline, CDR1 SGHAT and CDR2 FQNNGV. Trimming cost V 3 bases and J 1 base, with 7 bases left between them. CDR3 coding DNA: TGTGCCAGCAGCTTCGGCGGTTCCTACGAGCAGTACTTC. Encoded protein: CASSFGGSYEQYF.

This chain joins TRBV19 and TRBJ1-1; D is perhaps TRBD1 (5 bases). Trimming took off 0 bases at V and 3 bases at J, with 11 bases between the two ends. This CDR3 comprises 15 residues. Germline-derived CDR1 and CDR2 are LNHDA and SQIVND (reference sequence). CDR3 sequence (DNA): TGTGCCAGTAGTATAGACCCAGGGCAGCACACTGAAGCTTTCTTT. This codes for CASSIDPGQHTEAFF.

Remarks on this clone: The same CDR3 is also encoded by other DNA sequences in this sample. This sequence joins TRBV28 and TRBJ2-7, with 7 bases identical to TRBD1. The CDR3 length is 14 residues. CDR1 and CDR2 from the germline V gene are MDHEN and SYDVKM. The ends lost 3 bases at V and 0 bases at J; junction bases unmatched: 2. The CDR3 loop reads CASSLWDSSYEQYF. CDR3 nucleotide sequence: TGTGCCAGCAGTTTGTGGGACAGCTCCTACGAGCAGTACTTC.

V and J are TRBV28 and TRBJ1-5; 9 nucleotides agree with TRBD1. CDR3 length: 16 residues. V shed 3 bases and J 2 bases; nucleotides not matched to a gene: 5. Germline CDR1 and CDR2: MDHEN and SYDVKM. The CDR3 reads CASSFHRGRGNQPQHF. Here the CDR3 DNA reads TGTGCCAGCAGTTTCCACAGGGGGCGGGGCAATCAGCCCCAGCATTTT.

Note on this clone: Other nucleotide sequences in the sample specify the same CDR3. The V gene is TRBV18, the J gene TRBJ2-2; TRBD1 matches at 7 bases. The V gene end was trimmed by 2 bases and the J gene end by 4 bases; junction bases not matched to a gene: 1. The germline V gene encodes CDR1 KGHSH and CDR2 LQKENI. This CDR3 has 14 residues. The CDR3 reads CASSPRQGTGELFF. The CDR3 DNA reads TGTGCCAGCTCACCAAGACAGGGCACCGGGGAGCTGTTTTTT.

This chain joins TRBV10-3 and TRBJ2-5; perhaps D is TRBD1 or TRBD2 (6 bases each). In germline, CDR1 is ENHRY, CDR2 SYGVKD. Trimming cost V 3 bases and J 5 bases, with 16 bases left between them. The CDR3 is 15 residues long. In nucleotides, the CDR3 is TGTGCCATCAGTGATCAAGGCCGGGGGCAGGAGACCCAGTACTTC. Protein sequence: CAISDQGRGQETQYF.

As concerns this clone: The identical CDR3 is also encoded by other nucleotide sequences in the sample. The V and J genes are TRBV5-1 and TRBJ2-3, with D possibly matching TRBD2 (5 bases). The V end lost 2 bases, the J end lost 0 bases, and 7 bases lay between the germline ends. CDR1 is SGHRS and CDR2 is YFSETQ in the germline V gene. The CDR3 has 14 amino acids. The CDR3 reads CASSLAVSTDTQYF. The CDR3 region has the DNA TGCGCCAGCAGCTTAGCGGTGAGCACAGATACGCAGTATTTT.

V is TRBV7-2 and J is TRBJ1-2, with D possibly being TRBD1 (5 bases). The V gene lost 4 bases and the J gene lost 0 bases, with 24 bases spanning the gap. Germline lookup yields CDR1 SGHTA and CDR2 FQGNSA. The CDR3 contains 19 residues. The CDR3 DNA reads TGTGCCAGCAGCTCCCACCCCCCTGGCCCCGGGACTCCTAACTATGGCTACACCTTC. This gives the protein CASSSHPPGPGTPNYGYTF.

The chain carries TRBV5-1 and TRBJ2-7; D remains ambiguous. In germline, CDR1 is SGHRS, CDR2 YFSETQ. CDR3 length: 14 residues. Trimming removed 0 bases from V and 4 bases from J, with 11 bases in between. The CDR3, as DNA: TGCGCCAGCAGCTTGGCGAGAAGGGTGTACGAGCAGTACTTC. Its translation is CASSLARRVYEQYF.

The genes are TRBV11-2 and TRBJ2-7; 11 bases line up with TRBD2. From germline, CDR1 is SGHAT and CDR2 FQNNGV. There are 15 residues in the CDR3. With 3 bases clipped from V and 5 bases from J, the junction kept 6 bases outside the gene matches. The CDR3 coding sequence is TGTGCCAGCAGCTTCACCATAGCGGGAGGGCACGAGCAGTACTTC. This gives the protein CASSFTIAGGHEQYF. Full variable domain (rest looked up from reference TRBV11-2 and TRBJ2-7): EAGVAQSPRYKIIEKRQSVAFWCNPISGHATLYWYQQILGQGPKLLIQFQNNGVVDDSQLPKDRFSAERLKGVDSTLKIQPAKLEDSAVYLCASSFTIAGGHEQYFGPGTRLTVT.